Given below is one T cell receptor (beta chain) in context. Its antigen is unknown. The source of the sample is a study of T cell repertoires in cytomegalovirus infection. Study-wide background: Recently identified HLA-C-restricted CMV epitopes were used, and well-studied HLA-B-restricted CMV epitopes were used as well. It was the public TCR beta signatures that indicated both CMV infection and matching HLA type. Study-level points and caveats: Frequencies of public TCR beta families were cumulated, and this identified carriers of CMV plus the relevant HLA.

MiXCR, run by TCRdb on the reads, gives a single entry per CDR3 protein. The table lists roughly 920,000 distinct CDR3 sequences, approximately 31% of them singletons, with roughly 12% in the top ten. This clonotype originated in a human donor in good health (CMV status not recorded). Some clones in this sample may be carry-over from other donors' samples. This material consisted of cultured CD8+ T cells from PBMCs, taken from culture after CMV antigen stimulation.

CDR3 amino acids: CASSLQGGGGTEAFF. CDR3 DNA: TGTGCCAGCAGCTTACAGGGGGGGGGAGGGACTGAAGCTTTCTTT. The genes are TRBV7-2 and TRBJ1-1, with 7 bases lining up with TRBD1. The V and J ends lost 2 bases and 5 bases, in that order; junction bases with no gene match: 8. The CDR3 has 15 residues. CDR1 is SGHTA and CDR2 is FQGNSA in the germline V gene.